This T cell receptor beta chain was captured in a study of molecular identifiers for immune sequencing clone quantification (dated by TCRdb to the late 2010s). Context from the whole study: For a replicate experiment, RNA from around 20,000 or 100,000 naive CD8 T cells was divided into five aliquots, of which four were sequenced. CD8 T cells were used in a methods study to benchmark molecular-identifier clustering-based TCR repertoire sequencing (MIDCIRS) and TCR RNA copy counting.

Inclusive of the bounding cysteine and phenylalanine, the CDR3 is 10 residues long. Only the CDR3 DNA is retained, 30 bases long and in frame from the first base. For CDR1 and CDR2, the germline V gene (reference sequence) lists SEHNR and FQNEAQ. V is trimmed back by 11 bases and J by 9 bases, and the junction contains 4 bases that no gene match accounts for. Details on this clonotype: Its antigen is currently not known. No per-base quality is available; no much larger clone lies one base away.

Libraries were made using PCR. Sequencing was carried out with an Illumina HiSeq 4000. Preparation of bulk TCR libraries followed a previously described approach, with the TCR primers listed in Table S5. The Qiagen AllPrep DNA/RNA kit was used to purify total RNA. Before any analysis, reads coming from multiple sequencing runs of the same library were combined into one pool. The authors' pipeline ran thus. Reads were retained only if an exact TCR constant sequence was present, and the retained reads were trimmed to 150 nt and grouped according to their 12-nt molecular barcodes. Reads in each barcode group were sub-clustered using a 15% Levenshtein threshold, and a quality-weighted consensus sequence was built for each RNA molecule. Non-functional sequences were excluded, and lower-count sequences lying one edit away from another sequence were also excluded. Based on a fit of two negative binomial distributions, barcode sub-clusters having less than 20% of the maximum read count were discarded. Starting from the raw public reads, TCRdb applied fastp trimming at Q25, assembled clones with MiXCR and retained in-frame beta chains. Rows matching on CDR3 protein sequence are summarized as one entry with the most common DNA and genes. The V and J calls, along with clone size, are taken from TCRdb and not from the paper's own processing. This sample holds around 470,000 distinct CDR3 sequences; roughly a fifth were observed only once. The ten most abundant clones make up 0.7% to 1% of the sample.

Libraries of naive CD8 T cells were generated from about 19,000 to 1,100,000 sorted cells, with 10%, 30% or 50% of the purified RNA used. On a BD FACSAria II, naive CD8 T cells were FACS-sorted as CD8+CD4-CCR7+CD45RA+ and collected into RLT Plus buffer. To test detection sensitivity, Jurkat RNA equivalent to ten TCR copies was spiked into samples of about 19,000-1,100,000 naive CD8 T cells. CD8 T cells were enriched with RosetteSep CD8+ T Cell Enrichment Cocktail and Ficoll-Paque, followed by ACK red cell lysis. Study-wide findings and limitations: Spiked-in Jurkat TCR RNA equal to a single cell's worth was reported to be detectable even within one million naive CD8 T cells. The sizes of highly expanded clones could end up underestimated when identical TCR molecules share a barcode. Modeling gave roughly 3 recovered TCR RNA copies per cell versus about 10 by digital PCR, implying approximately 30% capture efficiency. Naive libraries contained spiked-in Jurkat TCR RNA (approximately 10 copies' worth), which is not part of the donor repertoire. In CMV-specific effector cells, clones with more than 20 RNA copies accounted for over 97% of molecules, whereas in naive cells such clones accounted for under 1%. Without barcode sub-clustering, chimeric consensus sequences inflated TCR diversity; chimeras reached as high as 47%.

The sequence was obtained from a human donor in good health. Some libraries in this study had Jurkat cell RNA spiked in. The source material was naive CD8+ T cells from blood, with Jurkat cell RNA spiked in. The sample's cell subset or site label, in plain terms: FACS-sorted CD8+CD4-CCR7+CD45RA+ naive T cells. The sequence joins TRBV7-9 to TRBJ2-1, and TRBD1 matches 7 of the central bases. The DNA reads TGTGCCTGTAAGGGGGCTGAGCAGTTCTTC. Its translation is CACKGAEQFF.